This paragraph covers one T cell receptor (beta chain) sequence. This clonotype was seen many times. It has no known antigen specificity. Qualities for individual bases were not recorded, and no much larger clone is one base off. For sequencing, an Illumina HiSeq 2500 was employed. Superscript III and a set of TRAV- and TRBV-specific primers were used to synthesize first-strand cDNA, so that both TCRalpha and TCRbeta chains were covered. TCRs were amplified with Phusion for approximately 21 PCR cycles, with a constant-region primer paired with the adapter attached to the V primers. Amplification of the isolated mRNA was done with the MessageAmp II aRNA Amplification Kit, which involved a roughly 16-hour in vitro transcription at 37 degrees C. mRNA for TCR sequencing was isolated with the Dynabeads mRNA DIRECT Purification Kit. Indexed Illumina adapters were added in a second Phusion PCR of 20 to 30 cycles, after which AMPure XP beads were used to purify the products. As for how the authors treated the data: Custom Perl scripts pooled TCR sequences encoding the same protein, removed out-of-frame sequences and computed each clonotype's abundance. Any TCR sequence backed by just one read was left out of the analysis. Among the metrics used to describe the repertoires were Shannon entropy, Gini index, clonality, richness, and the frequency of TCRs shared between repertoires. TCRdb reworked the public reads: Q25 trimming with fastp, MiXCR clone assembly, productive beta chains retained. Every entry covers one CDR3 protein and lists the most common genes and DNA from its rows. These V and J calls originate from TCRdb's pipeline instead of the authors' own analysis. For this sample the table gives tens of thousands of distinct CDR3 sequences, of which 15% to 20% were detected only once. Less than 3.5% of the sample is held by the ten biggest clonotypes.

The data were taken from a study of low-dose radiotherapy and immunotherapy resistance in tumors (dated 2022 in TCRdb). Background for the entire study: Cohort 1 received 0.5 Gy per fraction every 2 weeks, with a prescribed total PTV dose of 6.5 Gy. Cohort 2 received 1 Gy per fraction every two weeks, with a total of 13 Gy over 26 weeks. Nivolumab was administered intravenously as a 240 mg flat dose every two weeks, and ipilimumab was administered intravenously at 1 mg/kg every six weeks. Cyclophosphamide 200 mg/m2 was administered intravenously every two weeks, one day before each radiation and immunotherapy administration. Aspirin 300 mg was taken orally once daily by patients for four cycles, starting on cycle 1 day 1. Randomization of trial participants into treatment groups was not performed. Eight patients were included in the translational analysis: three from the first dose cohort and the first five from the second dose cohort.

The CDR3 measures 13 amino acids from cysteine to phenylalanine. This entry keeps only the CDR3 DNA: 39 bases, framed from base 1. The germline V gene (reference sequence) gives CDR1 as GTSNPN and CDR2 as SVGIG. V has 4 bases trimmed and J has 3 bases trimmed; junction bases matching no gene number 2. The time point label on this specimen signifies: before trial treatment. The donors came from RACIN, which was a single-arm phase I dose-escalation trial that paired nivolumab and ipilimumab with aspirin, low-dose cyclophosphamide and low-dose radiotherapy. Patients with advanced, TIL-negative solid tumors were considered eligible.

The sequence derives from a male donor with prostate cancer. The chain is encoded by TRBV30 joined to TRBJ2-7; 11 bases in the middle match TRBD2. The material sequenced was PBMCs, taken before treatment. The CDR3 here reads CAWNLAGGYEQYF. The sequenced DNA is TGTGCCTGGAATCTAGCGGGGGGCTACGAGCAGTACTTC.